These 19 T cell receptor beta chains were sequenced from one sample in a study of regulatory T cells in long-lasting Graves disease. Building of the TCR beta libraries involved iRepertoire HTBI primers and Arm-PCR of CDR3 regions. TCRdb ran MiXCR on the multiplex PCR reads and lists one entry per CDR3 protein. The profile covers around 500,000 distinct CDR3 sequences, with about 16% appearing a single time and 20% to 25% taken by the ten largest. Time point specified: newly diagnosed GD, antithyroid drugs for less than 3 months. The TCR library used RNA extracted from PBMCs. These sequences were also reported in another study, on T cells in Graves' hyperthyroidism and ophthalmopathy.

The material sequenced was peripheral blood mononuclear cells (PBMCs), taken at new diagnosis, from a patient treated with antithyroid drugs. These receptors all come from a woman aged 40 to 65 with Graves disease.

The V and J genes are TRBV30 and TRBJ2-2; no clear D. The CDR3 has 11 residues. The V gene lost 4 bases and the J gene lost 6 bases, with 6 bases spanning the gap. The germline CDR1 and CDR2 sequences are GTSNPN and SVGIG (reference sequence). The CDR3 loop is CAWNLPGELFF. The CDR3, as DNA: TGTGCCTGGAACTTACCCGGGGAGCTGTTTTTT. The full variable domain, its missing parts supplied by reference TRBV30 and TRBJ2-2, is SQTIHQWPATLVQPVGSPLSLECTVEGTSNPNLYWYRQAAGRGLQLLFYSVGIGQISSEVPQNLSASRPQDRQFILSSKKLLLSDSGFYLCAWNLPGELFFGEGSRLTVL.

This clonotype came up a few times. V usage is TRBV9 and J usage is TRBJ2-5; 7 nucleotides agree with TRBD2. The V and J ends lost 3 bases and 4 bases, in that order; junction bases with no gene match: 6. The CDR3 length is 14 residues. From germline, CDR1 is SGDLS and CDR2 YYNGEE. The CDR3 region has the DNA TGTGCCAGCAGCGCCCGGGACTACCGAGAGACCCAGTACTTC. It encodes CASSARDYRETQYF.

This clonotype appeared a few times. This rearrangement joins TRBV6-5 to TRBJ1-5; D gene unclear. From germline, CDR1 is MNHEY and CDR2 SVGAGI. Trimming removed 4 bases from V and 2 bases from J, with 12 bases in between. The CDR3 is 15 amino acids. As DNA, the CDR3 is TGTGCCAGCAGTTTTGAGGGAATTGGCAATCAGCCCCAGCATTTT. It is translated as CASSFEGIGNQPQHF.

This clonotype was counted at least ten times. The chain couples TRBV2 to TRBJ2-5; D might be TRBD1 (6 bases). The CDR3 contains 12 residues. V shed 6 bases and J shed 4 bases, with 9 bases lying between them. Germline loops: CDR1 SNHLY, CDR2 FYNNEI. CDR3 amino acids: CASRQGGETQYF. In nucleotides, the CDR3 is TGTGCCAGCAGACAGGGTGGAGAGACCCAGTACTTC.

This clonotype showed up many times. The CDR3 nucleotides are TGCAGTGCTAGCGTACCAGGGGCAAGCACAGATACGCAGTATTTT. Translation: CSASVPGASTDTQYF. The chain combines TRBV20-1 with TRBJ2-3, with D maybe TRBD1 (6 bases). The CDR3 has 15 amino acids. V lost 3 bases and J lost 0, with 13 bases in between. Germline assignment: CDR1 DFQATT and CDR2 SNEGSKA (reference sequence).

J is TRBJ2-1 and V is TRBV9; D is uncertain. The CDR3 spans 15 residues. Looked up from germline, CDR1 is SGDLS and CDR2 is YYNGEE. Trimming took 0 bases from V and 2 from J, leaving 9 bases between them. In DNA form, the CDR3 reads TGTGCCAGCAGCGTAGGTTCAGGAGCCTACAATGAGCAGTTCTTC. Translated: CASSVGSGAYNEQFF.

This clonotype was seen many times. This chain uses TRBV28 with TRBJ2-7; D unresolved. The CDR3 spans 12 residues. V was cut by 4 bases and J by 6 bases, with 10 bases left in between. Germline CDR1 and CDR2: MDHEN and SYDVKM. Here the CDR3 DNA reads TGTGCCAGCAGTTCCTCCGGGTTCGAGCAGTACTTC. Translated, it gives CASSSSGFEQYF.

This chain links TRBV2 with TRBJ2-7, with 9 bases matching TRBD2. The CDR3 runs to 14 residues. V lost 6 bases and J lost 2; bases outside the gene matches: 5. CDR1 is SNHLY, CDR2 FYNNEI, per germline. CDR3: CASSRGGVAYEQYF. CDR3 nucleotides: TGTGCCAGCAGCCGCGGGGGGGTTGCCTACGAGCAGTACTTC.

This clonotype was recorded many times. The chain recombines TRBV6-1 with TRBJ1-1; 8 nucleotides align to TRBD1. CDR3 length: 17 residues. The ends lost 6 bases at V and 5 bases at J; junction bases unmatched: 17. Germline V gene lookup returns CDR1 MNHNS and CDR2 SASEGT. CDR3 sequence: CASSHPRQGAFVTEAFF. For the CDR3, the DNA is TGTGCCAGCAGCCATCCGAGGCAGGGGGCATTTGTAACTGAAGCTTTCTTT.

In this sample, this clonotype turned up many times. The chain links TRBV7-9 to TRBJ1-1, with D unresolved. The length of the CDR3 is 15 residues. The germline CDR1 and CDR2 sequences are SEHNR and FQNEAQ (reference sequence). V was shortened by 2 bases and J by 4 bases, with 14 bases between the two germline ends. CDR3 bases: TGTGCCAGCAGCTTACTCTTCGGGGAAGGCACTGAAGCTTTCTTT. Translation gives CASSLLFGEGTEAFF.

This clonotype was seen ten or more times. J is TRBJ1-1 and V is TRBV7-2; possibly TRBD1 for D (6 bases). The V gene lost 6 bases and the J gene lost 3 bases, with 14 bases spanning the gap. The CDR3 length is 14 residues. The V gene's germline CDR1 is SGHTA and CDR2 FQGNSA. As DNA, the CDR3 is TGTGCCAGCAGAACCCCGGGACACGACACTGAAGCTTTCTTT. Translation: CASRTPGHDTEAFF.

V gene TRBV29-1 combines with J gene TRBJ2-7; D is ambiguous. V lost 2 bases and J lost 2, with 10 bases in between. CDR1 is SQVTM and CDR2 is ANQGSEA in the germline V gene. The CDR3 is made up of 13 amino acids. CDR3 loop: CSVESTLPYEQYF. The CDR3 bases are TGCAGCGTTGAATCGACACTACCCTACGAGCAGTACTTC.

This clonotype showed up many times. This chain uses TRBV18 with TRBJ2-5; a weak D match, TRBD2 (6 bases). CDR1 KGHSH and CDR2 LQKENI come from the germline V gene. CDR3 size: 14 residues. V gave up 3 bases and J gave up 5 bases, with 13 bases separating them. The chain's CDR3 is CASSPVSAGETQYF. CDR3 coding DNA: TGTGCCAGCTCACCGGTCTCCGCGGGGGAGACCCAGTACTTC.

Many counts were recorded for this clonotype. This chain links TRBV10-2 with TRBJ2-5; unclear D gene. Per the germline V gene, CDR1 is WSHSY and CDR2 is SAAADI. Trimming pared 7 bases from V and 2 bases from J, leaving 11 bases between. The CDR3 covers 13 residues. CDR3 DNA: TGCGCCAGCACAGGAGCTTGGCAAGAGACCCAGTACTTC. This encodes CASTGAWQETQYF.

This chain connects TRBV7-6 to TRBJ2-5; 10 bases line up with TRBD1. The trim removed 4 bases at V and 2 bases at J, leaving 7 bases unmatched. CDR1 SGHVS and CDR2 FNYEAQ come from the germline V gene. The CDR3 extends over 16 amino acids. The CDR3 DNA sequence: TGTGCCAGCAGCTCATGGACAGGGGGGGAACAAGAGACCCAGTACTTC. Its protein product is CASSSWTGGEQETQYF.

This clonotype was observed many times. The chain carries TRBV20-1 and TRBJ1-1, with 8 bases that match TRBD1. This CDR3 has 14 amino acids. Germline CDR1 DFQATT, CDR2 SNEGSKA (reference sequence). J lost 0 bases, V lost 3 bases, and 3 bases had no gene match. CDR3 amino acids: CSASPTGVNTEAFF. Here the CDR3 DNA reads TGCAGTGCTAGCCCGACAGGGGTGAACACTGAAGCTTTCTTT.

This clonotype appeared many times. The chain carries TRBV3-1 and TRBJ1-2, with D perhaps TRBD1 (6 bases). CDR3 length: 15 amino acids. Trimming shortened V by 2 bases and J by 8 bases, and 18 bases separated the two germline ends. The germline V gene has CDR1 LGHDT and CDR2 YNNKEL (reference sequence). The CDR3 protein is CASSQPQGRGNGYTF. As DNA, the CDR3 is TGTGCCAGCAGCCAACCCCAGGGGAGGGGAAACGGCTACACCTTC.

The sample holds many counts of this clonotype. The chain carries TRBV12-3 or TRBV12-4 and TRBJ1-6; D not certain. This CDR3 contains 12 residues. V dropped 3 bases and J dropped 7 bases, with 4 bases sitting between them. As DNA, the CDR3 is TGTGCCAGCAGTTTGGCCAATTCACCCCTCCACTTT. It codes for CASSLANSPLHF.

The chain recombines TRBV6-1 with TRBJ1-2, with D perhaps TRBD1 (5 bases). The germline V gene encodes CDR1 MNHNS and CDR2 SASEGT. Trimming took 6 bases from V and 5 from J, leaving 16 bases between them. This CDR3 has 14 residues. The CDR3 here is CASRPRQRLYGYTF. CDR3 in DNA: TGTGCCAGCAGACCGAGACAGAGGCTTTATGGCTACACCTTC.